Included here is one T cell receptor beta chain sequence, with context. Its antigen is undetermined. The length of the CDR3 is 14 residues. Trimming took 2 bases from V and 6 from J; bases not matched to a gene: 6. Germline assignment: CDR1 PRHDT and CDR2 FYEKMQ (reference sequence). The PCR used 60 Vbeta and 13 Jbeta primers. Original handling: Later analysis identified 65 million to 80 million unique TCR beta chains, approximately 10 million shared. This table comes from immunoSEQ multiplex PCR, and its TCRdb copy is limited to in-frame clones, with some not included. D and trimming were read from the DNA, whereas the V and J calls and clone size are those reported in that table. This repertoire shows approximately 120,000 clones, about two thirds found once; its top ten account for 3% to 4.5%. The sample belongs to a study of cytomegalovirus exposure and HLA in healthy donors. Regarding the study as a whole: Productive status was seen about 90% or about 30% of the time for most TCR beta V segments in an earlier analysis.

V and J are TRBV13 and TRBJ2-7; TRBD1 agrees at 8 bases. The clonotype originates from a man younger than 40 in good health and CMV-seronegative. Sequenced material: PBMCs. This CDR3 is CASSLRQGFGEQYF. The CDR3 DNA follows: TGTGCCAGCAGCTTAAGACAGGGGTTTGGCGAGCAGTACTTC.